Listed below are T cell receptor beta chains from one sample, sequenced in a study of blood T cell repertoires in COVID-19. TCRdb keeps only in-frame clones here, not all; method: immunoSEQ multiplex PCR. Of under 200,000 clones in the sample, roughly 84% are singletons; the top ten hold approximately 1.4%. Input material: peripheral blood. The receptors were gathered from a human donor in a cohort sampled during active COVID-19. Both conserved end residues are part of each CDR3. D genes are given only for firm matches. The size field is filled for only some rows; it gives once, few, many or a size class.

v_gene,d_gene,abundance,j_gene,CDR3nt,CDR3aa
TRBV5-4,.,.,TRBJ1-1,TGTGCCAGCAGCCCACAGGGTTTTCCTGAAGCTTTCTTT,CASSPQGFPEAFF
TRBV3-1/TRBV3-2,TRBD1,.,TRBJ2-7,TGTGCCAGCAGCCTCGGGACAGGAGCCTACGAGCAGTACTTC,CASSLGTGAYEQYF
TRBV29-1,TRBD2,.,TRBJ2-2,TGCAGTGGGGGGACTACGGGCGGGGAGCTGTTTTTT,CSGGTTGGELFF
TRBV6-6,.,.,TRBJ2-7,TGTGCCAGCAGTTCCGGACAGCCGTACGAGCAGTACTTC,CASSSGQPYEQYF
TRBV9,TRBD2,.,TRBJ2-5,TGTGCCAGCAGCGTAACACTAGCGGGGGGCCAAGAGACCCAGTACTTC,CASSVTLAGGQETQYF
TRBV7-2,TRBD2,.,TRBJ2-1,TGTGCCAGCAGCGGATCGAGCGGGGGGGGATACAATGAGCAGTTCTTC,CASSGSSGGGYNEQFF
TRBV7-9,.,.,TRBJ2-7,TGTGCCAGCAGCCTAACCTTCGAGCAGTACTTC,CASSLTFEQYF
TRBV2,TRBD1,.,TRBJ2-7,TGTGCCAGCAGGTCCGGGACAGGGACCTACGAGCAGTACTTC,CASRSGTGTYEQYF
TRBV9,TRBD1,.,TRBJ2-7,TGTGCCAGCAGCGCCCGGGACAGGTCCTACGAGCAGTACTTC,CASSARDRSYEQYF
TRBV27,TRBD1,.,TRBJ2-3,TGTGCCAGCAGTTACCAGGGGGCAGGCACAGATACGCAGTATTTT,CASSYQGAGTDTQYF
TRBV23-1,TRBD1,once,TRBJ1-6,TGCGCCAGCAGACCTACCGGGACAGTGAATTCACCCCTCCACTTT,CASRPTGTVNSPLHF
TRBV4-1,.,.,TRBJ1-1,TGCGCCAGCAGCCTTAGTACGTACAGAGAGAACACTGAAGCTTTCTTT,CASSLSTYRENTEAFF
TRBV3-1/TRBV3-2,TRBD1,.,TRBJ2-7,TGTGCCAGCAGCCAAGTTACAGGGGTGCAGTACTTC,CASSQVTGVQYF
TRBV24-1,.,.,TRBJ2-2,TGTGCCACCAGTGACTTAGGGGCTTCGACAGGATCGAACACCGGGGAGCTGTTTTTT,CATSDLGASTGSNTGELFF
TRBV11-2,TRBD2,.,TRBJ2-7,TGTGCCAGCAGGGGGACTAGCGGTTCCTACGAGCAGTACTTC,CASRGTSGSYEQYF
TRBV11-2,TRBD2,.,TRBJ2-3,TGTGCCAGCAGACCTAGTAGCGGGGCCGGCGGAGATACGCAGTATTTT,CASRPSSGAGGDTQYF
TRBV19,.,.,TRBJ2-7,TGTGCCAGTAGTATAGTCGCAGGGATTTACGAGCAGTACTTC,CASSIVAGIYEQYF
TRBV29-1,.,.,TRBJ1-2,TGCAGCGTTGAGCCAGAGGCTAACTATGGCTACACCTTC,CSVEPEANYGYTF
TRBV27,TRBD1,.,TRBJ2-7,TGTGCCAGCAGTCCCCGACAGGGGAGCTCCTACGAGCAGTACTTC,CASSPRQGSSYEQYF
TRBV3-1/TRBV3-2,TRBD1,.,TRBJ1-2,TGTGCCAGCAGCCAGGCTCGGGACAGGGTCGGCTACACCTTC,CASSQARDRVGYTF
TRBV25-1,TRBD1,.,TRBJ1-2,TGTGCCATACCGGACAGGGCGGGCGGCTACACCTTC,CAIPDRAGGYTF
TRBV7-2,TRBD2,.,TRBJ2-5,TGTGCCAGCAGCTTAGTATCGGGGGGGAGAGAGACCCAGTACTTC,CASSLVSGGRETQYF
TRBV28,.,.,TRBJ1-2,.,CASSTSSLTGGYTF
TRBV18,TRBD1,.,TRBJ1-2,TGTGCCAGCTCCCCGGACAGGGAGGTTGGCTACACCTTC,CASSPDREVGYTF
TRBV7-3,TRBD1,.,TRBJ2-1,TGTGCCAGCAGCTTTCCGCCGGGACAGGGGATCTTC,CASSFPPGQGIF
TRBV7-2,TRBD2,.,TRBJ2-3,TGTGCCAGCAGCTTGAAGGGGAGCGGGGGGAGAAGCACAGATACGCAGTATTTT,CASSLKGSGGRSTDTQYF
TRBV4-1,.,once,TRBJ1-4,TGCGCCAGCAGCCCCCGGGAGGTACGGAATGAAAAACTGTTTTTT,CASSPREVRNEKLFF
TRBV5-1,TRBD1,.,TRBJ2-2,TGCGCCAGCAGCTTGGGACAGGGTTACACCGGGGAGCTGTTTTTT,CASSLGQGYTGELFF
TRBV5-1,TRBD1,.,TRBJ1-2,TGCGCCAGCAGCTCCGGGACAGGGACCTACTATGGCTACACCTTC,CASSSGTGTYYGYTF
TRBV7-9,.,once,TRBJ2-1,TGTGCCAGCAGCTTAGGGCTCAATGAGCAGTTCTTC,CASSLGLNEQFF
TRBV11-1,.,.,TRBJ2-3,TGTGCCAGCAGCTTAAGAGGGCTCACAGATACGCAGTATTTT,CASSLRGLTDTQYF
TRBV19,.,.,TRBJ2-2,TGTGCCAGTAGTGAGAACAGGGTCGGGGAGCTGTTTTTT,CASSENRVGELFF
TRBV10-3,.,.,TRBJ1-5,TGTGCCATCAGGAGGGACATCCAGGGGAATCAGCCCCAGCATTTT,CAIRRDIQGNQPQHF
TRBV9,TRBD2,.,TRBJ2-7,TGTGCCAGCAGCGTTGGGACTAGCGTAACCTACGAGCAGTACTTC,CASSVGTSVTYEQYF
TRBV6-2/TRBV6-3,.,.,TRBJ2-5,TGTGCCAGCAGCCAAGGACAGCTCCAAGAGACCCAGTACTTC,CASSQGQLQETQYF
TRBV5-1,.,.,TRBJ1-2,TGCGCCAGCAGCTCCGCAGGGGCTAACTATGGCTACACCTTC,CASSSAGANYGYTF
TRBV7-2,TRBD1,.,TRBJ1-5,TGTGCCAGCAGCTGGGACAGGGCGAATCAGCCCCAGCATTTT,CASSWDRANQPQHF
TRBV24-1,.,.,TRBJ1-4,TGTGCCACCAGTGGAGGAGGCGGTGAAAAACTGTTTTTT,CATSGGGGEKLFF
TRBV20-1,.,.,TRBJ1-2,TGCAGTGCCCCTACAGACGGCTACACCTTC,CSAPTDGYTF
TRBV9,TRBD1,.,TRBJ2-7,TGTGCCAGCAGCCCCAAGACAGGGGTTGGGGCCTACGAGCAGTACTTC,CASSPKTGVGAYEQYF
TRBV6-5,TRBD2,.,TRBJ2-7,TGTGCCAGCAGTAAACTAGCGGGGTCCTACGAGCAGTACTTC,CASSKLAGSYEQYF
TRBV3-1/TRBV3-2,.,.,TRBJ1-1,TGTGCCAGCAGCCAGGGGGGGGAGTATACTGAAGCTTTCTTT,CASSQGGEYTEAFF
TRBV7-6,TRBD1,.,TRBJ2-7,TGTGCCAGCAGCTCGACAGGGGGCGAGTACGAGCAGTACTTC,CASSSTGGEYEQYF
TRBV27,.,.,TRBJ2-2,TGTGCCAGCAGTACGACAGGAGCGAACACCGGGGAGCTGTTTTTT,CASSTTGANTGELFF
TRBV3-1/TRBV3-2,TRBD2,.,TRBJ2-7,TGTGCCAGCAGCCAGAAGACAGCGGGAGGGCCGGTTGCCTACGAGCAGTACTTC,CASSQKTAGGPVAYEQYF
TRBV4-3,.,.,TRBJ1-2,TGCGCCAGCAGCCAAGATTTGGGGGGAGAACTAGAAACGGCAGGTCCTAACTATGGCTACACCTTC,CASSQDLGGELETAGPNYGYTF
TRBV7-3,.,.,TRBJ1-6,TGTGCCAGCAGCTCCCAGGGGTCCAATTCACCCCTCCACTTT,CASSSQGSNSPLHF
TRBV7-3,.,.,TRBJ1-1,TGTGCCAGCAGCTCGGACCCGGGGTACACTGAAGCTTTCTTT,CASSSDPGYTEAFF
TRBV5-4,.,.,TRBJ1-1,TGTGCCAGCAGCATACGATTGACAAACCCTAACACTGAAGCTTTCTTT,CASSIRLTNPNTEAFF
TRBV7-2,.,.,TRBJ2-4,TGTGCCAGCAGCTTAGCGCTAGGAGCTACTGCCAAAAACATTCAGTACTTC,CASSLALGATAKNIQYF
TRBV18,TRBD2,.,TRBJ2-7,TGTGCCAGCTCACCGGGACTAGTGGGCGAGCAGTACTTC,CASSPGLVGEQYF
TRBV18,TRBD2,.,TRBJ2-3,TGTGCCAGCTCACCTCGGGTAGCGGGAGCCTACACAGATACGCAGTATTTT,CASSPRVAGAYTDTQYF
TRBV2,TRBD1,.,TRBJ2-7,TGTGCCAGCGATCAGGGGGCCGGGGAGCAGTACTTC,CASDQGAGEQYF
TRBV6-6,TRBD2,.,TRBJ2-3,TGTGCCAGCAGTTACTGGCTAGCGGGGGGGCAAGATACGCAGTATTTT,CASSYWLAGGQDTQYF
TRBV12-5,TRBD1,.,TRBJ1-1,TGTGCTAGTGGTTTGGGGACAGGGTCATCAGCTTTCTTT,CASGLGTGSSAFF
TRBV19,.,.,TRBJ1-2,TGTGCTTCCCGGCGAGGGGAGGACTATGGCTACACCTTC,CASRRGEDYGYTF
TRBV12-3/TRBV12-4,TRBD2,.,TRBJ2-7,TGTGCCAGCGGGGGGGGTAGCTCCTACGAGCAGTACTTC,CASGGGSSYEQYF
TRBV27,.,.,TRBJ2-6,TGTGCCAGCAGAGCCGTCTCTGGGGCCAACGTCCTGACTTTC,CASRAVSGANVLTF
TRBV10-3,.,.,TRBJ1-1,TGTGCCACCAGGGACATCCAGAACACTGAAGCTTTCTTT,CATRDIQNTEAFF